This is a list of T cell receptor beta chains from one sample in a study of T cell responses to AZD1222 COVID-19 vaccine. Assay used: immunoSEQ multiplex PCR; TCRdb lists only in-frame clones, some missing. Counted here are around 120,000 clones, roughly nine tenths occurring once; the ten biggest clones make up 6% to 9%. This specimen consisted of peripheral blood, obtained on day 0 of AZD1222 vaccination. These receptors originate from an adult in good health. The CDR3 runs from the conserved cysteine through the conserved F or W. D genes are given only for firm matches. Only some rows state a clone size, as once, few, many or a class for expanded clones.

>-|-|TRBV5-1|TRBJ2-3
TGCGCCAGCAGAGGGACATCGGAGACCCTCGAGAGCACAGATACGCAGTATTTT
CASRGTSETLESTDTQYF
>TRBD2|-|TRBV6-5|TRBJ2-2
TGTGCCAGCAGGGGACTAGCGGGGAACACCGGGGAGCTGTTTTTT
CASRGLAGNTGELFF
>-|-|TRBV24-1|TRBJ2-2
TGTGCCACCAGCCCAAGGGCAGGGTGGATCGGGGAGCTGTTTTTT
CATSPRAGWIGELFF
>-|-|TRBV30|TRBJ2-1
TGTGCCTGGATGTCCCCAGGAGGAAATGAGCAGTTCTTC
CAWMSPGGNEQFF
>TRBD1|-|TRBV19|TRBJ1-5
TGTGCCAGTAGTATTGAGGGGGCCCAGCCCCAGCATTTT
CASSIEGAQPQHF
>-|-|TRBV7-2|TRBJ1-6
TGTGCCAGCAGCTTAAGTCACAGGTTCAATTCACCCCTCCACTTT
CASSLSHRFNSPLHF
>-|-|TRBV10-2|TRBJ2-1
TGCGCCAGCAGTGTTGGACAGAACAATGAGCAGTTCTTC
CASSVGQNNEQFF
>TRBD2|-|TRBV5-1|TRBJ2-1
TGCGCCAGCAGCTTGCAGCGGGAGAACTATGAGCAGTTCTTC
CASSLQRENYEQFF
>-|-|TRBV11-2|TRBJ1-5
TGTGCCAGCAGCTTGCGGTCAGGGGCTGGTCAGCCCCAGCATTTT
CASSLRSGAGQPQHF
>-|-|TRBV7-9|TRBJ2-1
TGTGCCAGCAGCACCGTTAGTGAGCAGTTCTTC
CASSTVSEQFF
>-|once|TRBV23-1|TRBJ2-7
TGCGCCAGCAGTCAACCGCTTTGGGCCCAGCGGAGCTCCTACGAGCAGTACTTC
CASSQPLWAQRSSYEQYF
>TRBD1|-|TRBV6-2/TRBV6-3|TRBJ1-4
TGTGCCAGCAGTTCCACAGGGGTCGGCGAAAAACTGTTTTTT
CASSSTGVGEKLFF
>-|-|TRBV30|TRBJ2-5
TGTGCCTGGAGGTCCCGGGGCAGGGTGACCCAGTACTTC
CAWRSRGRVTQYF
>TRBD1|once|TRBV7-8|TRBJ2-2
TGTGCCAGCGAGGACAGGGGGCTGGGAACCGCGGGCACCGGGGAGCTGTTTTTT
CASEDRGLGTAGTGELFF
>TRBD2|-|TRBV19|TRBJ2-5
TGTGCCAGTAGTATCGGCGGGAGGGACCAAGAGACCCAGTACTTC
CASSIGGRDQETQYF
>-|-|TRBV6-6|TRBJ2-1
TGTGCCAGCAGACCCGCGGGAAATGAGCAGTTCTTC
CASRPAGNEQFF
>-|-|TRBV9|TRBJ2-3
TGTGCCAGCAGCGTAGAGGGAGGAAGCACAGATACGCAGTATTTT
CASSVEGGSTDTQYF
>-|once|TRBV6-5|TRBJ1-6
TGTGCCAGCAGTTACTTACCCTTCAATTCACCCCTCCACTTT
CASSYLPFNSPLHF
>TRBD2|once|TRBV27|TRBJ2-2
TGTGCCAGCAGTGCCCAGACTAGCGGGAGCGGCACCGGGGAGCTGTTTTTT
CASSAQTSGSGTGELFF
>TRBD1|-|TRBV4-1|TRBJ2-1
TGCGCCAGCAGTTCCCAGGACAGGAGCTACAATGAGCAGTTCTTC
CASSSQDRSYNEQFF
>-|few|TRBV27|TRBJ2-1
TGTGCCAGCAGTTTCTCAGGCGGACAGTACAATGAGCAGTTCTTC
CASSFSGGQYNEQFF
>TRBD1|-|TRBV28|TRBJ2-7
TGTGCCAGCAGTTTAGGACCAGACAGGGTACCAACCTACGAGCAGTACTTC
CASSLGPDRVPTYEQYF
>-|-|TRBV18|TRBJ2-7
TGTGCCAGCTCACCAGTGTGGGGGCGCGTAGCTCACGAGCAGTACTTC
CASSPVWGRVAHEQYF
>-|-|TRBV18|TRBJ1-5
TGTGCCAGCTCACTGAAGACAGATGAACGGCATTTT
CASSLKTDERHF
>TRBD2|-|TRBV5-1|TRBJ2-1
TGCGCCAGCAGCTTGGGTAGTAGCGGGACGCAGGGGAATGAGCAGTTCTTC
CASSLGSSGTQGNEQFF
>-|-|TRBV24-1|TRBJ2-1
TGTGTCACCAGTGGTACGACAACGGGAGGTGTGATCGGGGGCCATGAGCAGTTCTTC
CVTSGTTTGGVIGGHEQFF
>TRBD1|once|TRBV3-1/TRBV3-2|TRBJ2-1
TGTGCCAGCAGCCAGGGGGACAGCTACAATGAGCAGTTCTTC
CASSQGDSYNEQFF
>-|few|TRBV28|TRBJ1-1
TGTGCCAGCAGTTTCCCCGCACCCTCGGGCACTGAAGCTTTCTTT
CASSFPAPSGTEAFF
>TRBD1|-|TRBV9|TRBJ1-6
TGTGCCAGCAGTCGCGGGGACAGGGGGAATTCACCCCTCCACTTT
CASSRGDRGNSPLHF